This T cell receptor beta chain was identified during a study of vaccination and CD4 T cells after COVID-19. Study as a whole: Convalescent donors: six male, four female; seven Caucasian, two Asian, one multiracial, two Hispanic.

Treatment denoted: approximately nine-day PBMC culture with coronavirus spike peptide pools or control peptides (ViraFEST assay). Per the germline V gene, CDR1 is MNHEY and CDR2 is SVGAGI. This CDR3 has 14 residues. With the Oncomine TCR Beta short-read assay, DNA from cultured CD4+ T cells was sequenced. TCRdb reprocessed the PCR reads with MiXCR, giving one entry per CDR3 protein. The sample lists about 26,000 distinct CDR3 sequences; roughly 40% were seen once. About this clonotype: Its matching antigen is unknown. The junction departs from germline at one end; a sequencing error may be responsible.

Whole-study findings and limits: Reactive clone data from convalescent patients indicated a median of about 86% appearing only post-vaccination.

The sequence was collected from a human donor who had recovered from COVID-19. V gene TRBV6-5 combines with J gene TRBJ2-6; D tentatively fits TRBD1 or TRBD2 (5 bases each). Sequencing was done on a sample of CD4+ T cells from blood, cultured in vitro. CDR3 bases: TGTGTCAGCAGTTATGGGACCGGGGCCAACGTCCTGACTTTC. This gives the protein CVSSYGTGANVLTF.